What follows are 5 T cell receptor beta chains derived from one specimen sequenced in a study of T cells after yellow fever vaccination. Each CDR3 protein gets one entry after TCRdb re-called the 5' RACE reads with MiXCR. The sample holds nearly 300,000 distinct CDR3 sequences, 8.5% to 10% seen once. Sequences were derived from CD4+ T cells sorted from PBMCs, sampled 5 days after the yellow fever booster vaccination. The receptors shown here come from a man in his late teens or twenties who received the YFV17D yellow fever vaccine.

This clonotype occurred a few times. V is TRBV27 and J is TRBJ1-2, with a tentative D call TRBD1 (5 bases). Germline CDR1 is MNHEY and CDR2 is SMNVEV (reference sequence). The V end was cut by 6 bases, the J end by 7 bases, with 12 bases between. CDR3 length: 12 amino acids. The CDR3 coding sequence is TGTGCCAGCAGACAGGACCTTCGTGGCTACACCTTC. Translation gives CASRQDLRGYTF.

The chain links TRBV20-1 to TRBJ2-3; D may be TRBD2 (7 bases). V dropped 3 bases and J dropped 2 bases, with 15 bases sitting between them. The CDR3 length is 15 residues. In germline, CDR1 is DFQATT, CDR2 SNEGSKA (reference sequence). CDR3 in amino acids: CSARAGEGVTDTQYF. CDR3 DNA: TGCAGTGCTAGGGCCGGGGAGGGGGTCACAGATACGCAGTATTTT.

The genes are TRBV10-3 and TRBJ1-4; D may be TRBD1 (5 bases). The CDR3 is 17 amino acids. V shed 6 bases and J shed 0 bases, with 17 bases lying between them. Germline loops: CDR1 ENHRY, CDR2 SYGVKD. CDR3 sequence reads: CAIRDTRHNATNEKLFF. The CDR3 DNA is TGTGCCATCAGGGACACACGCCATAACGCAACTAATGAAAAACTGTTTTTT.

The table lists this clonotype with a few counts. The rearrangement links TRBV7-2 to TRBJ2-5, with D unresolved. The CDR3 extends over 15 amino acids. V lost 5 bases and J 2 bases, leaving 15 bases between the germline ends. Per the germline V gene, CDR1 is SGHTA and CDR2 is FQGNSA. CDR3 residues: CASSPHGLQQETQYF. CDR3 sequence (DNA): TGTGCCAGCAGCCCCCACGGGCTGCAGCAAGAGACCCAGTACTTC. Based on the CDR3 plus reference TRBV7-2 and TRBJ2-5, the full variable domain is GAGVSQSPSNKVTEKGKDVELRCDPISGHTALYWYRQSLGQGLEFLIYFQGNSAPDKSGLPSDRFSAERTGGSVSTLTIQRTQQEDSAVYLCASSPHGLQQETQYFGPGTRLLVL.

This clonotype was counted ten times or more. This rearrangement joins TRBV4-1 to TRBJ2-4; D is unresolved. Per the germline V gene, CDR1 is MGHRA and CDR2 is YSYEKL. V dropped 3 bases and J dropped 4 bases, with 13 bases sitting between them. The CDR3 runs to 15 residues. In nucleotides, the CDR3 is TGCGCCAGCAGCCACGTTCCCTCGAATAAAAACATTCAGTACTTC. Its protein product is CASSHVPSNKNIQYF.